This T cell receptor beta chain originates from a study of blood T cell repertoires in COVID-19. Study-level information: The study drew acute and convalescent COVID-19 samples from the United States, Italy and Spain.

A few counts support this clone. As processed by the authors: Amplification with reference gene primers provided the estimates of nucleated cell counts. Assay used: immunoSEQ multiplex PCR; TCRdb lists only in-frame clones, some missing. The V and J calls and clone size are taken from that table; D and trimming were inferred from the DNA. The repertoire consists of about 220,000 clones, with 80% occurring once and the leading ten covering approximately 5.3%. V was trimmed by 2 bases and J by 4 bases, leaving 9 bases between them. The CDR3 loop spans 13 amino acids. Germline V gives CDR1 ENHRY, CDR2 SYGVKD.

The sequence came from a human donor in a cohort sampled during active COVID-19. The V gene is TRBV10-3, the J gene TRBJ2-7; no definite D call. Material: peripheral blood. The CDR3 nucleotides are TGTGCCATCAGTGAGGGGCATGGGTACGAGCAGTACTTC. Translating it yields CAISEGHGYEQYF.